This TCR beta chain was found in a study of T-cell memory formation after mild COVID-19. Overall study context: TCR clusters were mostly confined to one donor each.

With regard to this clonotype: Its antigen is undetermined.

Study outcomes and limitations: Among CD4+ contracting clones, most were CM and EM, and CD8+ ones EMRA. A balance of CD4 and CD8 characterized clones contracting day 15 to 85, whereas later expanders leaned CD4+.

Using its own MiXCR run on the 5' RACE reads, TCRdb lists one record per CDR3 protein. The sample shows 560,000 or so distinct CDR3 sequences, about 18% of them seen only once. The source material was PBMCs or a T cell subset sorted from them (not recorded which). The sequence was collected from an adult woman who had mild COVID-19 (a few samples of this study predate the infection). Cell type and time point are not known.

The DNA of the CDR3 is TGTGCCAGCAGCCAAACGATAAACACTGAAGCTTTCTTT. As protein: CASSQTINTEAFF. The gene calls are TRBV3-1 and TRBJ1-1; no firm D call. Germline-derived CDR1 and CDR2 are LGHDT and YNNKEL (reference sequence). The CDR3 totals 13 residues. The V end lost 2 bases, the J end lost 2 bases, and 6 bases lay between the germline ends.